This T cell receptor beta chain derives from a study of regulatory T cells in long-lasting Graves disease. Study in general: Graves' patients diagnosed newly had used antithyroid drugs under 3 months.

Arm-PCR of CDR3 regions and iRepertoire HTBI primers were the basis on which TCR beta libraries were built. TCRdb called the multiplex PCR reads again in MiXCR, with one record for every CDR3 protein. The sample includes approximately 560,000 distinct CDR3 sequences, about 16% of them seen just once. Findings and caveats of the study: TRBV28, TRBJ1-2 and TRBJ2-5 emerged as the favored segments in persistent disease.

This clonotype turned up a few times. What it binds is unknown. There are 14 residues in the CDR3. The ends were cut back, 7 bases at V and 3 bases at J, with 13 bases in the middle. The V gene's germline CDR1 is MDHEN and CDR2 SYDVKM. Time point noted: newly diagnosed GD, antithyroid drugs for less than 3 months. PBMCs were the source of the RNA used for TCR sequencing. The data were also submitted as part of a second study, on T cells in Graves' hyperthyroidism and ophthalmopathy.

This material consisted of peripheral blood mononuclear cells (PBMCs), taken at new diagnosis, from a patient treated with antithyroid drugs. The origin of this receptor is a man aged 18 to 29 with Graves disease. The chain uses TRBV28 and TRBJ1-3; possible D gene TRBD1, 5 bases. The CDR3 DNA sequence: TGTGCCAGCACCCCCGGGGGGGTTGGAAACACCATATATTTT. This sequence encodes CASTPGGVGNTIYF. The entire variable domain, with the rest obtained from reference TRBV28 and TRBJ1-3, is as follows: DVKVTQSSRYLVKRTGEKVFLECVQDMDHENMFWYRQDPGLGLRLIYFSYDVKMKEKGDIPEGYSVSREKKERFSLILESASTNQTSMYLCASTPGGVGNTIYFGEGSWLTVV.